This TCR beta chain was observed in a study of spatial heterogeneity in lung cancer. Study-wide context: The count of detected beta-chain sequences consistently exceeded that of alpha-chain sequences.

CDR3 length: 17 residues. CDR1 is SQVTM and CDR2 is ANQGSEA in the germline V gene. The V end was cut by 0 bases, the J end by 3 bases, with 18 bases between. Via MiXCR, TCRdb re-called the 5' RACE reads, giving one row per CDR3 protein. Of 95,000 to 120,000 distinct CDR3 sequences detected, approximately 10% appear once; the ten largest clones hold approximately 24%. Time point given: blood at routine non-recurrence follow-up after resection. The input material, whole RNA from tumor, nontumor lung or frozen PBMC, was sequenced unsorted. This clonotype is a singleton in its sample. The missing conserved phenylalanine or tryptophan at the end of this CDR3 makes a read error likely.

The chain recombines TRBV29-1 with TRBJ1-5; no definite D call. The sequence came from a female donor with early-stage non-small cell lung cancer. The starting material was PBMCs, obtained at follow-up. Here the CDR3 reads CSVEDHQKGKPNQPQHS. The CDR3 coding sequence is TGCAGCGTTGAAGATCACCAAAAGGGTAAGCCCAATCAGCCCCAGCATTCT.